This passage covers 18 T cell receptor beta chains from one sample sequenced in a study of identical twins (dated by TCRdb to between 2015 and 2016). Library generation was performed with 5' RACE. Sequencing used an Illumina HiSeq 2000. TCRdb cleaned the public reads at Q25 with fastp, built clones with MiXCR and kept in-frame beta chains. Entries are consolidated by CDR3 protein sequence, retaining the most common genes and DNA. The sample table shows 310,000 or so distinct CDR3 sequences, and over 8.5% are seen once. The ten largest account for around 7.1% of the sample. These same records also appear under a second study, on yellow fever vaccine responses in identical twins.

Sequences were obtained from CD8+ T cells sorted from blood. All receptors come from a woman between 18 and 29 years old in good health.

This clonotype showed up many times. The rearrangement links TRBV5-1 to TRBJ1-1; possibly TRBD1 for D (6 bases). There are 16 residues in the CDR3. V shed 3 bases and J shed 5 bases, with 20 bases lying between them. The germline V gene has CDR1 SGHRS and CDR2 YFSETQ. The CDR3 DNA reads as TGCGCCAGCAGCTACGAACCGGACAGTTGGAAGACTGAAGCTTTCTTT. Amino acid sequence: CASSYEPDSWKTEAFF. The whole variable domain, filled in from reference TRBV5-1 and TRBJ1-1, reads KAGVTQTPRYLIKTRGQQVTLSCSPISGHRSVSWYQQTPGQGLQFLFEYFSETQRNKGNFPGRFSGRQFSNSRSEMNVSTLELGDSALYLCASSYEPDSWKTEAFFGQGTRLTVV.

This chain uses TRBV7-9 with TRBJ2-3; no firm D call. With 2 bases removed from V and 7 bases from J, the gap between germline ends came to 4 bases. In germline, CDR1 is SEHNR, CDR2 FQNEAQ (reference sequence). This CDR3 region has 11 residues. The DNA of the CDR3 is TGTGCCAGCAGCTTACAAAATACGCAGTATTTT. Translated: CASSLQNTQYF.

The chain has TRBV15 and TRBJ1-5; D remains unclear. The CDR3 has 13 amino acids. From germline, CDR1 is LNHNV and CDR2 YYDKDF (reference sequence). V was cut by 1 base and J by 5 bases, with 6 bases left in between. The CDR3 DNA reads TGTGCCACCAGCAGAGCCAGAGATCAGCCCCAGCATTTT. Translation: CATSRARDQPQHF.

This chain uses TRBV2 with TRBJ2-3, with 9 positions matching TRBD1. Germline-derived CDR1 and CDR2 are SNHLY and FYNNEI. There are 16 residues in the CDR3. The V segment lost 4 bases and the J segment 1 base; nucleotides outside the gene matches: 6. CDR3 nucleotides: TGTGCCAGCAGTGGTCCGGACAGGGGCGGCACAGATACGCAGTATTTT. This encodes CASSGPDRGGTDTQYF.

CDR3 in DNA: TGTGCCAGCAGTTCCTCCTCCCCTCCTTTAGTCAATGAGCAGTTCTTC. Amino acids: CASSSSSPPLVNEQFF. This chain links TRBV6-5 with TRBJ2-1; D ambiguous. The CDR3 contains 16 residues. The V end was cut by 4 bases, the J end by 6 bases, with 19 bases between. The germline CDR1 and CDR2 sequences are MNHEY and SVGAGI.

This clonotype was detected ten times or more. J is TRBJ1-1 and V is TRBV4-3; unclear D gene. The CDR3 loop spans 14 amino acids. CDR1 LGHNA and CDR2 YSLEER come from the germline V gene. V was pared by 0 bases and J by 6 bases, with 11 bases between. The CDR3 region is CASSQEEGRSEAFF. The CDR3 DNA is TGCGCCAGCAGCCAAGAAGAAGGTCGGTCTGAAGCTTTCTTT.

This clonotype was counted only a few times. The V and J genes are TRBV6-1 and TRBJ2-3; 15 bases match TRBD2. Germline trimming cut 6 bases from V and 4 bases from J; bases unmatched to any gene: 8. Germline assignment: CDR1 MNHNS and CDR2 SASEGT. The CDR3 runs 17 residues. The CDR3 bases are TGTGCCAGCAGACCCGGACTAGCGGGGGGGAGACCAGATACGCAGTATTTT. Its translation is CASRPGLAGGRPDTQYF.

Turning to this clonotype: This clone may be a read error of a much larger clone one base away. The CDR3 does not close with the conserved phenylalanine or tryptophan, likely indicating a read error. The chain's CDR3 is CASSYTGADTQYL. The CDR3 DNA reads TGTGCCAGCAGTTACACGGGGGCAGATACGCAGTATTTA. The chain is built from TRBV6-6 and TRBJ2-3; D is perhaps TRBD2 (6 bases). V was cut by 2 bases and J by 4 bases, with 7 bases left in between. CDR3 length: 13 residues. Per the germline V gene, CDR1 is MNHNY and CDR2 is SVGAGI (reference sequence).

This clonotype was counted many times. This chain joins TRBV12-3 or TRBV12-4 and TRBJ2-7, with 9 bases aligning to TRBD2. The CDR3 has 15 residues. J was trimmed by 5 bases and V by 3 bases; bases with no gene match: 8. The CDR3 DNA follows: TGTGCCAGCAGTTTCCTTGGGGCGGGAGGGGACGAGCAGTACTTC. This sequence encodes CASSFLGAGGDEQYF.

This clonotype appeared many times. For the CDR3, the DNA is TGTGCCAGCAGCAGTCCTACAGGGATAGTTGAAGCTTTCTTT. It encodes CASSSPTGIVEAFF. This chain connects TRBV7-9 to TRBJ1-1; D possibly corresponds to TRBD1 (6 bases). The CDR3 has 14 amino acids. V dropped 5 bases and J dropped 7 bases, with 17 bases sitting between them. Germline V gene sequence: CDR1 SEHNR, CDR2 FQNEAQ (reference sequence).

The chain employs TRBV7-9 and TRBJ2-1; D remains unclear. Looked up from germline, CDR1 is SEHNR and CDR2 is FQNEAQ (reference sequence). The CDR3 is 11 amino acids. V shed 8 bases and J shed 8 bases, with 10 bases lying between them. The CDR3 region has the DNA TGTGCCAGCCCGCTCGGTTATGAGCAGTTCTTC. As protein: CASPLGYEQFF.

The chain joins TRBV20-1 to TRBJ2-1, with D tentatively TRBD2 (7 bases). CDR3 length: 16 residues. V was clipped by 0 bases and J by 9 bases, with 21 bases between them. The V gene's germline CDR1 is DFQATT and CDR2 SNEGSKA (reference sequence). The CDR3 reads CSARDFRGANLVEQFF. The CDR3 DNA sequence: TGCAGTGCTAGAGATTTTCGGGGGGCTAATCTGGTTGAGCAGTTCTTC.

The table lists this clonotype with a few counts. This sequence joins TRBV20-1 and TRBJ2-2, with D hard to call. This CDR3 is 13 amino acids long. Germline CDR1 and CDR2: DFQATT and SNEGSKA (reference sequence). V was shortened by 1 base and J by 1 base, with 4 bases between the two germline ends. Here the CDR3 reads CSARVVNTGELFF. The CDR3 DNA reads as TGCAGTGCTAGAGTGGTGAACACCGGGGAGCTGTTTTTT.

The genes are TRBV11-3 and TRBJ2-1; tentatively, D is TRBD2 (5 bases). Germline V gives CDR1 SGHNT, CDR2 YENEEA. The V end lost 6 bases, the J end lost 8 bases, and 14 bases lay between the germline ends. The CDR3 sequence is 13 residues long. DNA of the CDR3: TGTGCCAGCAGTCCTACCTTCGGGGATGAGCAGTTCTTC. Translation gives CASSPTFGDEQFF. The complete variable domain, with remaining parts taken from reference TRBV11-3 and TRBJ2-1, reads EAGVVQSPRYKIIEKKQPVAFWCNPISGHNTLYWYLQNLGQGPELLIRYENEEAVDDSQLPKDRFSAERLKGVDSTLKIQPAELGDSAVYLCASSPTFGDEQFFGPGTRLTVL.

This clonotype occurred many times. This chain uses TRBV20-1 with TRBJ2-7; TRBD2 matches 8 bases. Germline V gene data show CDR1 as DFQATT and CDR2 as SNEGSKA (reference sequence). This CDR3 region has 13 residues. Trimming cost V 2 bases and J 2 bases; bases outside gene matches: 2. The chain's CDR3 is CSARSGLAYEQYF. CDR3 nucleotide sequence: TGCAGTGCTAGATCGGGACTAGCCTACGAGCAGTACTTC.

This clonotype showed up just a few times. The chain recombines TRBV7-9 with TRBJ2-3, with 9 bases lining up with TRBD2. Germline V gene lookup returns CDR1 SEHNR and CDR2 FQNEAQ (reference sequence). The trim removed 5 bases at V and 0 bases at J, leaving 9 bases unmatched. CDR3 size: 17 residues. CDR3 nucleotides: TGTGCCAGCAGCACGTGGACTAGCGCCTCTAGCACAGATACGCAGTATTTT. Its translation: CASSTWTSASSTDTQYF.

This clonotype was seen only a few times. This sequence joins TRBV2 and TRBJ2-3, with D perhaps TRBD2 (5 bases). Germline CDR1 and CDR2: SNHLY and FYNNEI. The CDR3 runs to 13 residues. V shed 6 bases and J shed 2 bases, with 9 bases lying between them. CDR3 nucleotides: TGTGCCAGCAGGGCGAGGGCCACAGATACGCAGTATTTT. It encodes CASRARATDTQYF.

This clonotype came up many times. J is TRBJ1-4 and V is TRBV28, with 7 bases aligning to TRBD1. The CDR3 totals 15 residues. Germline CDR1 reads MDHEN; CDR2 reads SYDVKM. Trimming cost V 4 bases and J 3 bases; bases outside gene matches: 5. This CDR3 reads CASSSRGRSNEKLFF. DNA for the CDR3: TGTGCCAGCAGTTCGAGGGGGCGGTCTAATGAAAAACTGTTTTTT.